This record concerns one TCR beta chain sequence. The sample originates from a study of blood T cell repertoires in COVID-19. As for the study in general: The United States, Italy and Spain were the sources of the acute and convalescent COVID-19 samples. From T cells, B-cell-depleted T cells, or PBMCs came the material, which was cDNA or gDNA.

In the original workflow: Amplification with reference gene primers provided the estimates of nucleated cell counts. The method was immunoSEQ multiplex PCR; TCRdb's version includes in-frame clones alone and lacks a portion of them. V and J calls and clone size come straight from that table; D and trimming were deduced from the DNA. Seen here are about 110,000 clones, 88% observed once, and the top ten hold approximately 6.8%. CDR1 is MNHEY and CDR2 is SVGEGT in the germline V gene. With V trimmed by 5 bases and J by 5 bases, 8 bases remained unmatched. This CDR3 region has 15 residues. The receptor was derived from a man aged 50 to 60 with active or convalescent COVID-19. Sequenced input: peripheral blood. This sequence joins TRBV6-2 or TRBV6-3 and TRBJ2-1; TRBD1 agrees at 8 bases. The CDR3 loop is CASSTHRGVNNEQFF. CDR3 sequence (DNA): TGTGCCAGCAGTACCCACAGGGGGGTTAACAATGAGCAGTTCTTC.